The clone carrying this T cell receptor beta chain was recorded only once. No antigen is known for it. This specimen comes from a study of vaccination effects on CD4 cells after COVID-19. Sequencing followed a ViraFEST assay step that expanded antigen-specific CD4+ T cells with viral peptide pools. When nine to ten days of culture had elapsed, CD4+ T cells were isolated. Vaccinees lacked prior SARS-CoV-2 infection and tested negative for nucleocapsid antibodies. The repertoire was sequenced with immunoSEQ multiplex PCR; TCRdb's copy has only in-frame clones and lacks some. The table records about 73,000 clones, approximately 74% of them present only once. The source material was CD4+ T cells from PBMCs cultured with HCoV-NL63 spike peptides, sampled before COVID-19 vaccination. The receptor was isolated from a human donor who received a COVID-19 vaccine.

The CDR3 coding sequence is TGTGCCAGCAGTCCGCCGCCGGGACAGGGGAGAGAGACCCAGTACTTC. It encodes CASSPPPGQGRETQYF. The chain joins TRBV6-2 or TRBV6-3 to TRBJ2-5; 10 nucleotides line up with TRBD1. The V and J ends lost 5 bases and 4 bases, in that order; junction bases with no gene match: 10. The CDR3 loop spans 16 amino acids. Germline CDR1 MNHEY, CDR2 SVGEGT.